Reported below is one TCR beta chain. Its antigen is unidentified. This entry comes from a study of shared clonotypes between healthy human individuals. Study-level points and caveats: Naive subsets, compared against memory subsets, generally had larger estimated richness values. Rarefaction showed that sequencing of sorted subsets was incomplete (despite large depth).

The donors were adults (healthy and HIV-negative) with no recent acute infections or vaccinations. J gave up 1 base and V 5 bases, and 1 base lay outside the gene matches. CDR3 size: 14 residues. Per germline, CDR1 MNHEY and CDR2 SMNVEV (reference sequence). Method: immunoSEQ multiplex PCR; TCRdb's copy keeps in-frame clones and lacks some. The table includes about 770,000 clones, around 77% detected once. Sample: memory CD4+ T cells sorted from blood. Subset meaning: CD45RA-negative fraction. The gene calls are TRBV27 and TRBJ1-3, with 8 bases identical to TRBD1. This sequence was found in a young woman in good health. CDR3 sequence (DNA): TGTGCCAGCAGTCGGACAGGGTCTGGAAACACCATATATTTT. Encoded protein: CASSRTGSGNTIYF.